Sequencing of this TCR beta chain was carried out in a study of CD8 T cells in Susac syndrome (dated 2019 in TCRdb). Some background on the complete study: Of the Susac syndrome patients who were sequenced, roughly 6 had clinically active disease and roughly 8 were in clinical remission. At the time of blood withdrawal, Susac syndrome patients were either therapy-naive, taking corticosteroids (with some also receiving IVIg), or on IVIg alone. Whether CD8+ T cell activation and differentiation in Susac syndrome was antigen driven was tested using repertoire sequencing. The clonality of the CD8+ T cell repertoire was compared across 11 to 12 healthy donors, around 14 Susac syndrome patients and about 16 multiple sclerosis patients. Overall results and qualifications from the work: The TCR sequencing and HLA analysis was acknowledged to have included a relatively small number of individuals. Over 15 Susac-specific public clones were identified in the total CD8+ repertoire, and 5 or 6 Susac-specific public clones were identified in the CD8+ TEMRA repertoire. CD8+ repertoires in Susac syndrome showed clonal expansion, which was highest in CD8+ TEMRA cells and was greater in clinically active patients than in remitting patients.

RNA was extracted using the RNeasy kit, and roughly 0.45 to 1 ug of the RNA was reverse transcribed with random hexamers. The immunoSEQ multiplex PCR assay, which covers 54 Vbeta and 13 Jbeta segments, was used to amplify TCR beta CDR3 regions. Bias from PCR amplification was corrected by using a synthetic template baseline for primer optimization and for computational correction. The paper's data handling went like this. Reads were annotated to V, D and J genes according to IMGT and were analyzed with immunoSEQ Analyzer, with only productive sequences retained. Clonality was computed as one minus Shannon entropy normalized by log2 of the number of productive unique sequences. For each patient and control, public and private clones were evaluated among the 100 most prevalent clones. Clones were defined as Susac-specific when absent from the healthy and MS cohorts, from about 970 published viral clones and from other ImmuneACCESS disease sequences. TCRdb trimmed public reads at Q25 via fastp, called clones via MiXCR and kept in-frame beta chains. Duplicate CDR3 protein sequences are folded into a single record with the most common DNA and genes. What appears here as the V and J calls and clone size reflects TCRdb's work, not the paper's. The table for this sample lists approximately 190,000 distinct CDR3 sequences; 95% of them were counted only once. The ten largest clones capture around 0.16% of the sample.

Peripheral blood CD8+ and CD4+ T cells from healthy donors, Susac syndrome patients and multiple sclerosis patients were profiled using high-throughput TCR beta sequencing. The Susac syndrome patients fulfilled recently defined diagnostic criteria for either definite or probable disease. Bulk CD8+ and CD4+ T cells were purified by magnetic negative isolation, whereas CD8+ TEMRA cells were enriched by FACS. Blood was drawn into EDTA tubes, processed within 24 hours, and PBMCs were isolated by density gradient centrifugation. PBMCs intended for TCR sequencing were cryopreserved in liquid nitrogen and thawed later in a water bath at 37 degrees C. A purity of at least 90% was achieved for sorted or isolated CD4+, CD8+ and CD8+ TEMRA cells. Turning to this clonotype: It lacks a known antigen. One base away there is no much larger clone; base qualities are not given.

V ends up 6 bases short and J 5 bases short, with an unmatched junction base count of 4. Reading from cysteine to phenylalanine, the CDR3 counts 12 amino acids. The retained sequence is limited to the CDR3, 36 bases, with the frame set at the first base. CDR1 and CDR2 (SQVTM, ANQGSEA) derive from the germline V gene. The chain uses TRBV29-1 and TRBJ1-5; the central 7 bases match TRBD1. The receptor was isolated from a human donor with Susac syndrome. The sample consisted of CD8+ T cells from PBMCs. The CDR3 region reads CSVGDSYQPQHF. The bases read TGCAGCGTCGGGGACAGTTATCAGCCCCAGCATTTT.